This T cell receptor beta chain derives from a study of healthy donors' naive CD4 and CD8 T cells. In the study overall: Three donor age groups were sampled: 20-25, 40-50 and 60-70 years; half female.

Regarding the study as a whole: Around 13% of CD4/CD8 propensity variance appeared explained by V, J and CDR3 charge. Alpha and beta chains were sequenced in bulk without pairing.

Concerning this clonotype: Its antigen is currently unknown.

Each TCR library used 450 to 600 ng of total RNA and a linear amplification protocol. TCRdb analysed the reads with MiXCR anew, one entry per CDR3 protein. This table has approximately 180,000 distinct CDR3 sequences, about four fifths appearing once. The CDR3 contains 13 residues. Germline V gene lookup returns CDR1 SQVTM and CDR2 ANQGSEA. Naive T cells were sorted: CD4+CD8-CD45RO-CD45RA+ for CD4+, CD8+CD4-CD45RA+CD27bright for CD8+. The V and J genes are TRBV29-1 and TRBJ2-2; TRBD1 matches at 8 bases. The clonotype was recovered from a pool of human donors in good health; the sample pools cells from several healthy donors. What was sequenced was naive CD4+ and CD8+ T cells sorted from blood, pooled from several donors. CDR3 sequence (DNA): TGCAGTGTCGACAGGGGGAACACCGGGGAGCTGTTTTTT. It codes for CSVDRGNTGELFF.